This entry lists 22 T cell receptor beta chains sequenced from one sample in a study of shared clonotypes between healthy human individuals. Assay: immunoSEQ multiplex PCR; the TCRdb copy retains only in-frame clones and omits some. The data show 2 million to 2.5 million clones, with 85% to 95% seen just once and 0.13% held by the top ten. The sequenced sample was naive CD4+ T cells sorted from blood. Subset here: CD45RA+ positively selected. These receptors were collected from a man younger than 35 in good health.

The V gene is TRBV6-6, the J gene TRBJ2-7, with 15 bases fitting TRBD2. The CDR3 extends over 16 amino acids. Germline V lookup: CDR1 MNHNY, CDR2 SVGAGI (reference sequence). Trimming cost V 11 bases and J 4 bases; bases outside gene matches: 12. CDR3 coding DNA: TGTGCCCCCTCATCGGGGACTAGCGGGGGGCGGTACGAGCAGTACTTC. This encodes CAPSSGTSGGRYEQYF.

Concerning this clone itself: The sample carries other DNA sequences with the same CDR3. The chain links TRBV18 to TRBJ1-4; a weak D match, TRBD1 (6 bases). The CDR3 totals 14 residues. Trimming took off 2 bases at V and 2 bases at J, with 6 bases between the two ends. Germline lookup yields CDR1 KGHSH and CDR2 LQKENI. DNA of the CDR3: TGTGCCAGCTCACCAAGGGGGACTAATGAAAAACTGTTTTTT. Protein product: CASSPRGTNEKLFF.

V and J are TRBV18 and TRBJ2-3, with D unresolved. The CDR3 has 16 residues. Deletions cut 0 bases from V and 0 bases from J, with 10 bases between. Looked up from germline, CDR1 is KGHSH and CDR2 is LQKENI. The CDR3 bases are TGTGCCAGCTCACCACCTCAGGAAACTAGCACAGATACGCAGTATTTT. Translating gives CASSPPQETSTDTQYF.

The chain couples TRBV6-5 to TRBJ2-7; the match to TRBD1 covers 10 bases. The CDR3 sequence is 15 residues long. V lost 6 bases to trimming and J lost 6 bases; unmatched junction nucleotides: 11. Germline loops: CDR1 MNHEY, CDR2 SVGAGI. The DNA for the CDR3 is TGTGCCAGCAGACTCGGGACAGGGGTTCTTTCCGAGCAGTACTTC. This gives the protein CASRLGTGVLSEQYF.

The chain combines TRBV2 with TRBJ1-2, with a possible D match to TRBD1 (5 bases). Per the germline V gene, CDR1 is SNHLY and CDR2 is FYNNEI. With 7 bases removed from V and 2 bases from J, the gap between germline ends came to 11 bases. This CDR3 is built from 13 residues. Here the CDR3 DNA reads TGTGCCAGCATATGGGGCGGGAACTATGGCTACACCTTC. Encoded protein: CASIWGGNYGYTF. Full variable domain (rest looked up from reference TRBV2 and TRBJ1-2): EPEVTQTPSHQVTQMGQEVILRCVPISNHLYFYWYRQILGQKVEFLVSFYNNEISEKSEIFDDQFSVERPDGSNFTLKIRSTKLEDSAMYFCASIWGGNYGYTFGSGTRLTVV.

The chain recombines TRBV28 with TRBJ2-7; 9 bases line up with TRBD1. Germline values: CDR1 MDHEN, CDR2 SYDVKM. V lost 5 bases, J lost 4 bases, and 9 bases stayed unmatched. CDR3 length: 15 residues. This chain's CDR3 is CASSPLTGGRYEQYF. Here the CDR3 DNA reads TGTGCCAGCAGTCCACTGACAGGGGGTAGATACGAGCAGTACTTC.

CDR3 loop: CASSRVPTGGSVAFF. As DNA, the CDR3 is TGTGCCAGCAGCCGGGTTCCGACAGGGGGCTCGGTAGCTTTCTTT. The rearrangement links TRBV28 to TRBJ1-1, with 10 bases fitting TRBD1. Germline lookup yields CDR1 MDHEN and CDR2 SYDVKM. With 6 bases clipped from V and 10 bases from J, the junction kept 14 bases outside the gene matches. CDR3 length equals 15 residues.

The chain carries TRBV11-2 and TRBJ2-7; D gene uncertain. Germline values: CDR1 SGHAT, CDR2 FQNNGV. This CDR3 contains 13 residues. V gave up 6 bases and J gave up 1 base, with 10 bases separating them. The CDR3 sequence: CASRRDGSYEQYF. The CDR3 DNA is TGTGCCAGCAGGAGAGACGGGTCCTACGAGCAGTACTTC.

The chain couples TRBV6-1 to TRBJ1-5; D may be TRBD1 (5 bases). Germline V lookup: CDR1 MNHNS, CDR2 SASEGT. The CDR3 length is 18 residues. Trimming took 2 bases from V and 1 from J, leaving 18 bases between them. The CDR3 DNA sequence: TGTGCCAGCAGTGAAACTTTAGCAGGGCCCATCAGCAATCAGCCCCAGCATTTT. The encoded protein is CASSETLAGPISNQPQHF.

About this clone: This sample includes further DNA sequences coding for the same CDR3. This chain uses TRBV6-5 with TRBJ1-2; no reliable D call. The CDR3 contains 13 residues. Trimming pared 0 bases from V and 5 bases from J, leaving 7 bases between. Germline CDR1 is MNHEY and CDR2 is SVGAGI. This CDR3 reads CASSYSGGYGYTF. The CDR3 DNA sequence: TGTGCCAGCAGTTACTCAGGCGGATATGGCTACACCTTC.

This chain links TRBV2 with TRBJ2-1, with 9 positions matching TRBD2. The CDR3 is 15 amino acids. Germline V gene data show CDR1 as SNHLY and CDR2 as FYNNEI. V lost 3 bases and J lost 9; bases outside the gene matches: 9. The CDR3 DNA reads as TGTGCCAGCAGTGAGGCAGCTAGCGGGGTCGGTGAGCAGTTCTTC. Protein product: CASSEAASGVGEQFF.

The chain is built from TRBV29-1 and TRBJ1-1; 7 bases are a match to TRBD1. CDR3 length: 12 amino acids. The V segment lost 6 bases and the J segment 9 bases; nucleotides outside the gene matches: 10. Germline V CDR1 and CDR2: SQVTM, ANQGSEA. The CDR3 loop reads CSVLIIQGQAFF. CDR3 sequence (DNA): TGCAGCGTCCTCATTATACAGGGGCAAGCTTTCTTT. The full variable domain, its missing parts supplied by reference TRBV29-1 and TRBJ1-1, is SAVISQKPSRDICQRGTSLTIQCQVDSQVTMMFWYRQQPGQSLTLIATANQGSEATYESGFVIDKFPISRPNLTFSTLTVSNMSPEDSSIYLCSVLIIQGQAFFGQGTRLTVV.

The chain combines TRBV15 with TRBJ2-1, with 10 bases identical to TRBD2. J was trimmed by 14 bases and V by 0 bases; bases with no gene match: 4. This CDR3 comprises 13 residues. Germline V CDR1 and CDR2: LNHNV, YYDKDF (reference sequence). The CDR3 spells CATSRDLAGDEFF. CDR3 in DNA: TGTGCCACCAGCAGAGATCTAGCGGGGGATGAGTTCTTC. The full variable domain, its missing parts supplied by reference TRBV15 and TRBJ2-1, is DAMVIQNPRYQVTQFGKPVTLSCSQTLNHNVMYWYQQKSSQAPKLLFHYYDKDFNNEADTPDNFQSRRPNTSFCFLDIRSPGLGDTAMYLCATSRDLAGDEFFGPGTRLTVL.

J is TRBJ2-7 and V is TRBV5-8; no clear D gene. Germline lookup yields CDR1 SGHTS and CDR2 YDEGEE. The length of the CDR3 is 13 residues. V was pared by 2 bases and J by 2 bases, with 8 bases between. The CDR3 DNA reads TGTGCCAGCAGCTTATTCAGTCCCTACGAGCAGTACTTC. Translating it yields CASSLFSPYEQYF.

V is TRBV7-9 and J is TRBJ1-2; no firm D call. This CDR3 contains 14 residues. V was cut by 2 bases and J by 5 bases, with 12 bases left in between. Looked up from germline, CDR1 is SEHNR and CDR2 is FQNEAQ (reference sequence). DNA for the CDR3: TGTGCCAGCAGCTTAAGGCCAGCACCGTATGGCTACACCTTC. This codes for CASSLRPAPYGYTF.

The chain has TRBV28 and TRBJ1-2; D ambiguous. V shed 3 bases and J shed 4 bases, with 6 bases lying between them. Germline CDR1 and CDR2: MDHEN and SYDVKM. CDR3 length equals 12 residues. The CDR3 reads CASSFGVYGYTF. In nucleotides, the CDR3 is TGTGCCAGCAGTTTCGGGGTCTATGGCTACACCTTC.

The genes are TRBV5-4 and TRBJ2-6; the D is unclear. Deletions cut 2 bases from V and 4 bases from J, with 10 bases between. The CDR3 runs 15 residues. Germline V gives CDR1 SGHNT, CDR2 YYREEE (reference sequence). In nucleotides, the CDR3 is TGTGCCAGCAGCTTAGGCCCGTCAGGGGCCAACGTCCTGACTTTC. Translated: CASSLGPSGANVLTF. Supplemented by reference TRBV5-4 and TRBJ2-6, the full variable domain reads ETGVTQSPTHLIKTRGQQVTLRCSSQSGHNTVSWYQQALGQGPQFIFQYYREEENGRGNFPPRFSGLQFPNYSSELNVNALELDDSALYLCASSLGPSGANVLTFGAGSRLTVL.

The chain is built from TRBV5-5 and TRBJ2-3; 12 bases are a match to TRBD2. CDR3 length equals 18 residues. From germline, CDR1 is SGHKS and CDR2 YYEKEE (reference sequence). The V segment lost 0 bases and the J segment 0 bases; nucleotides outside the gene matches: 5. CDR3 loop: CASSLGLAGGTSTDTQYF. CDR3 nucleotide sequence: TGTGCCAGCAGCTTGGGCCTAGCGGGAGGGACTAGCACAGATACGCAGTATTTT.

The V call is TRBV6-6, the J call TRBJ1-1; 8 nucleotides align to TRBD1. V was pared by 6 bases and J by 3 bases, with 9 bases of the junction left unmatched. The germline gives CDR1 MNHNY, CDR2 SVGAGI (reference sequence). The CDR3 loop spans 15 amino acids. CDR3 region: CASSGTGGKDTEAFF. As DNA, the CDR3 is TGTGCCAGCAGCGGGACAGGTGGGAAGGACACTGAAGCTTTCTTT.

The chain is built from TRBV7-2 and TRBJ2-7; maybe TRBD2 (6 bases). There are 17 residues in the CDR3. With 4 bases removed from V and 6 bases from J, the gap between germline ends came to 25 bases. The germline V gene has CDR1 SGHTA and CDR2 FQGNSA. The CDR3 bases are TGTGCCAGCAGCTCCCCGCGTAAGGGCGGGATCCTTACCGAGCAGTACTTC. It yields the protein CASSSPRKGGILTEQYF.

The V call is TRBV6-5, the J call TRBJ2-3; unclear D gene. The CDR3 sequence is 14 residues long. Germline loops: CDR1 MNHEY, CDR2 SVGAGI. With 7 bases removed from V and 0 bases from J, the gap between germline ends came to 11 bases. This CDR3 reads CASMLGFSTDTQYF. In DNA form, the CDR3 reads TGTGCCAGCATGTTGGGTTTTAGCACAGATACGCAGTATTTT.

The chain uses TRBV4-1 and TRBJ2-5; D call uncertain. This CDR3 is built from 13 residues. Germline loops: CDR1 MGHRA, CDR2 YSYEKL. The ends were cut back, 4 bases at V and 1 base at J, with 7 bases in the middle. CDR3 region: CASSRVLQETQYF. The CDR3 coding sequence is TGCGCCAGCAGCCGGGTACTCCAAGAGACCCAGTACTTC.